Listed below are T cell receptor beta chains from one sample, sequenced in a study of blood T cell repertoires in COVID-19. Assay used: immunoSEQ multiplex PCR; TCRdb lists only in-frame clones, some missing. In the table there are fewer than 200,000 clones, about 80% of which are singletons. Sequenced: peripheral blood. These receptors came from a woman aged 70-85 years with acute or convalescent COVID-19. Both conserved end residues are part of each CDR3. The order of the fields is V gene, clone size, J gene, D gene, CDR3 DNA, CDR3 protein. D genes are given only for firm matches. A row's size may be missing; if present it is once, few, many or a size class.

v_call: TRBV29-1
clone_size: few
j_call: TRBJ1-1
d_call: NA
cdr3_nt: TGCAGCGTTCCCAAGGGTGGGACTAACACTGAAGCTTTCTTT
cdr3_aa: CSVPKGGTNTEAFF

v_call: TRBV27
clone_size: NA
j_call: TRBJ2-3
d_call: TRBD2
cdr3_nt: TGTGCCAGCAGTTCCATCGGGACTAGTTTGATAGATACGCAGTATTTT
cdr3_aa: CASSSIGTSLIDTQYF

v_call: TRBV27
clone_size: NA
j_call: TRBJ2-3
d_call: NA
cdr3_nt: TGTGCCAGCAGTTCAGCGGGTAGCACAGATACGCAGTATTTT
cdr3_aa: CASSSAGSTDTQYF

v_call: TRBV29-1
clone_size: few
j_call: TRBJ1-4
d_call: NA
cdr3_nt: TGCAGCGTTGAAGATATGCGCCAGGGTTACGAAAAACTGTTTTTT
cdr3_aa: CSVEDMRQGYEKLFF

v_call: TRBV10-3
clone_size: NA
j_call: TRBJ1-6
d_call: NA
cdr3_nt: TGTGCCATCCGTAACGAGGAGTTGGGTTCACCCCTCCACTTT
cdr3_aa: CAIRNEELGSPLHF

v_call: TRBV4-1
clone_size: few
j_call: TRBJ1-2
d_call: NA
cdr3_nt: TGCGCCAGCAGCCAAGATAGAACAGGGTGGGGCTACACCTTC
cdr3_aa: CASSQDRTGWGYTF

v_call: TRBV20-1
clone_size: once
j_call: TRBJ2-1
d_call: TRBD1
cdr3_nt: TGCAGTGCTAGTCGCCGGGACAGGGGGCTGGATGAGCAGTTCTTC
cdr3_aa: CSASRRDRGLDEQFF

v_call: TRBV27
clone_size: NA
j_call: TRBJ1-5
d_call: NA
cdr3_nt: TGTGCCAGCAGTTTATCGGGGGGGCGCGAGCCCCAGCATTTT
cdr3_aa: CASSLSGGREPQHF

v_call: TRBV19
clone_size: few
j_call: TRBJ1-1
d_call: NA
cdr3_nt: TGTGCCAGTAGTAGGTCACAGGCCGGGAGAGAAGCTTTCTTT
cdr3_aa: CASSRSQAGREAFF

v_call: TRBV5-8
clone_size: once
j_call: TRBJ2-3
d_call: TRBD1
cdr3_nt: TGTGCCAGCTGTAGGGACAGGGCCACAGATACGCAGTATTTT
cdr3_aa: CASCRDRATDTQYF

v_call: TRBV28
clone_size: NA
j_call: TRBJ1-2
d_call: TRBD1
cdr3_nt: TGTGCCAGCAGTGTGACAGGGGAAAACTATGGCTACACCTTC
cdr3_aa: CASSVTGENYGYTF

v_call: TRBV5-3
clone_size: once
j_call: TRBJ2-7
d_call: NA
cdr3_nt: TGTGCCAGAAGCTTGGAATACCAGTACGAGCAGTACTTC
cdr3_aa: CARSLEYQYEQYF

v_call: TRBV18
clone_size: few
j_call: TRBJ2-2
d_call: NA
cdr3_nt: TGTGCCAGCTCACCACCGGCGGGGGCCACCGGGGAGCTGTTTTTT
cdr3_aa: CASSPPAGATGELFF

v_call: TRBV6-5
clone_size: NA
j_call: TRBJ1-5
d_call: TRBD1
cdr3_nt: TGTGCCAGCAGGGGGACAGGAAACAATCAGCCCCAGCATTTT
cdr3_aa: CASRGTGNNQPQHF

v_call: TRBV5-4
clone_size: NA
j_call: TRBJ2-5
d_call: NA
cdr3_nt: TGTGCCAGCAGCTTGTCGGGAGAGGGAGAGACCCAGTACTTC
cdr3_aa: CASSLSGEGETQYF

v_call: TRBV6-5
clone_size: NA
j_call: TRBJ2-3
d_call: NA
cdr3_nt: TGTGCCAGCAGTTACGCAGCAGATACGCAGTATTTT
cdr3_aa: CASSYAADTQYF

v_call: TRBV6-5
clone_size: NA
j_call: TRBJ1-1
d_call: NA
cdr3_nt: TGTGCCAGCAGTCCGGGGAGGAACACTGAAGCTTTCTTT
cdr3_aa: CASSPGRNTEAFF

v_call: TRBV20-1
clone_size: NA
j_call: TRBJ2-3
d_call: NA
cdr3_nt: TGCAGTGCTAGTATCCGGCTAGCGAGTATAGATACGCAGTATTTT
cdr3_aa: CSASIRLASIDTQYF

v_call: TRBV29-1
clone_size: NA
j_call: TRBJ1-4
d_call: NA
cdr3_nt: TGCAGCGTCTCGGCAGGGCTCGCTAATGAAAAACTGTTTTTT
cdr3_aa: CSVSAGLANEKLFF

v_call: TRBV28
clone_size: NA
j_call: TRBJ2-3
d_call: TRBD1
cdr3_nt: TGTGCCAGCAGTTTGAACAGGGGGCATGCAGATACGCAGTATTTT
cdr3_aa: CASSLNRGHADTQYF

v_call: TRBV6-2/TRBV6-3
clone_size: NA
j_call: TRBJ2-4
d_call: TRBD1
cdr3_nt: TGTGCCAGCAGTTCACCCGCCGGGACAGGGGGATCAGGAGCCAAAAACATTCAGTACTTC
cdr3_aa: CASSSPAGTGGSGAKNIQYF

v_call: TRBV30
clone_size: NA
j_call: TRBJ2-7
d_call: NA
cdr3_nt: TGTGCCTGGAGTGACAGCTACGAGCAGTACTTC
cdr3_aa: CAWSDSYEQYF

v_call: TRBV5-1
clone_size: NA
j_call: TRBJ1-4
d_call: NA
cdr3_nt: TGCGCCAGCAGCACCGGACAGACGTTCAATGAAAAACTGTTTTTT
cdr3_aa: CASSTGQTFNEKLFF